The 13 T cell receptor beta chains given below trace back to one sample, sequenced in a study of early T cells in non-severe SARS-CoV-2 infection. TCRdb analysed the 5' RACE reads with MiXCR anew, one entry per CDR3 protein. The sample yields around 68,000 distinct CDR3 sequences, about 6% seen once. Sequencing used whole blood, obtained at baseline. Receptors were obtained from an adult who was a healthcare worker with PCR-confirmed SARS-CoV-2 infection or an uninfected control (not recorded which).

The rearrangement links TRBV19 to TRBJ2-3; 9 bases fit TRBD1. Germline CDR1 LNHDA, CDR2 SQIVND (reference sequence). Unmatched junction bases numbered 11, after V lost 8 bases and J lost 5 bases. CDR3 size: 15 residues. The CDR3 loop is CASRRDRAFGDTQYF. The CDR3 region has the DNA TGTGCCAGTCGCCGGGACAGGGCGTTCGGAGATACGCAGTATTTT.

This clonotype was found a few times. Here the CDR3 DNA reads TGTGCCAGCAGTCGGGACAGGGTTAGTGAAAAACTGTTTTTT. Its translation: CASSRDRVSEKLFF. The V call is TRBV28, the J call TRBJ1-4, with TRBD1 matching over 9 bases. The CDR3 loop spans 14 amino acids. Germline-derived CDR1 and CDR2 are MDHEN and SYDVKM. V gave up 5 bases and J gave up 7 bases; unmatched junction bases: 5.

This clonotype was observed a handful of times. This sequence joins TRBV28 and TRBJ1-1; 9 nucleotides line up with TRBD1. Germline lookup yields CDR1 MDHEN and CDR2 SYDVKM. Trimming at V came to 6 bases and at J to 1 base, leaving 15 bases not matched to a gene. The CDR3 runs 18 residues. This CDR3 is CASRLTGQGTGRNTEAFF. The CDR3 DNA reads TGTGCCAGCAGGCTTACCGGACAGGGGACTGGAAGGAACACTGAAGCTTTCTTT.

This clonotype was detected ten times or more. The chain employs TRBV12-3 or TRBV12-4 and TRBJ2-6, with D unresolved. This CDR3 comprises 17 residues. V was shortened by 6 bases and J by 0 bases, with 15 bases between the two germline ends. The CDR3, as DNA: TGTGCCAGCAGCCCCCTTCACATGGACTCTGGGGCCAACGTCCTGACTTTC. This sequence encodes CASSPLHMDSGANVLTF.

This clonotype was recorded many times. In nucleotides, the CDR3 is TGTGCCAGCAGCTTAGTGGACAGCATCACCGGGGAGCTGTTTTTT. Its translation is CASSLVDSITGELFF. This chain connects TRBV7-6 to TRBJ2-2, with D perhaps matching TRBD1 (6 bases). This CDR3 region has 15 residues. The V gene's germline CDR1 is SGHVS and CDR2 FNYEAQ. Trimming cost V 1 base and J 4 bases, with 10 bases left between them.

This rearrangement joins TRBV20-1 to TRBJ1-4; D is perhaps TRBD1 (6 bases). The CDR3 totals 14 residues. V gave up 1 base and J gave up 3 bases, with 9 bases separating them. Looked up from germline, CDR1 is DFQATT and CDR2 is SNEGSKA (reference sequence). The chain's CDR3 is CSARVGGSNEKLFF. The CDR3 DNA is TGCAGTGCTAGAGTGGGGGGCTCTAATGAAAAACTGTTTTTT.

This clonotype has just a few counts. The chain has TRBV6-2 or TRBV6-3 and TRBJ2-3; 11 bases agree with TRBD1. V was pared by 5 bases and J by 5 bases, with 15 bases of the junction left unmatched. The length of the CDR3 is 18 residues. Germline V gives CDR1 MNHEY, CDR2 SVGEGT. The CDR3 nucleotides are TGTGCCAGCAGTCAAGGGGACAGGGGGGACCCGCAAGAAGATACGCAGTATTTT. Residues: CASSQGDRGDPQEDTQYF.

Many counts were recorded for this clonotype. The chain links TRBV7-2 to TRBJ1-1; TRBD1 agrees at 7 bases. Germline V CDR1 and CDR2: SGHTA, FQGNSA. The J segment lost 1 base and the V segment lost 5 bases, leaving 7 bases of the junction unmatched. The CDR3 spans 15 residues. The CDR3 DNA reads TGTGCCAGCAGCACCGCACGACAGGGGAACACTGAAGCTTTCTTT. Translation gives CASSTARQGNTEAFF.

This clonotype was found many times. The chain links TRBV9 to TRBJ2-2; TRBD2 aligns across 7 bases. CDR3 length equals 18 residues. Germline CDR1 and CDR2: SGDLS and YYNGEE. Losses at the gene ends were 2 bases for V and 5 bases for J; bases not matched to a gene: 15. The DNA of the CDR3 is TGTGCCAGCAGCGTTCATGGGGGAGGGCCCGTCGAGACCGGGGAGCTGTTTTTT. The encoded protein is CASSVHGGGPVETGELFF.

This clonotype was counted ten times or more. V and J are TRBV5-1 and TRBJ1-1; D is perhaps TRBD1 (5 bases). This CDR3 contains 14 residues. V lost 2 bases to trimming and J lost 6 bases, with 14 bases between them. CDR1 and CDR2 (germline): SGHRS, YFSETQ. The CDR3 protein is CASSFGASNPEAFF. The CDR3, as DNA: TGCGCCAGCAGCTTTGGGGCTTCGAATCCTGAAGCTTTCTTT.

This clonotype was seen repeatedly, ten times or more. The rearrangement joins TRBV6-2 or TRBV6-3 to TRBJ2-7; 12 nucleotides match TRBD2. Trimming cost V 4 bases and J 3 bases; bases outside gene matches: 4. Germline V gene sequence: CDR1 MNHEY, CDR2 SVGEGT. The length of the CDR3 is 15 residues. The CDR3 spells CASSFETSGSYEQYF. CDR3 DNA sequence: TGTGCCAGCAGTTTCGAGACTAGCGGGAGCTACGAGCAGTACTTC.

This chain uses TRBV28 with TRBJ1-4, with a weak D call TRBD1 (5 bases). The ends were cut back, 8 bases at V and 1 base at J, with 5 bases in the middle. This CDR3 contains 12 residues. Looked up from germline, CDR1 is MDHEN and CDR2 is SYDVKM. CDR3 in amino acids: CASGGTNEKLFF. DNA of the CDR3: TGTGCCAGCGGGGGAACTAATGAAAAACTGTTTTTT.

This clonotype was observed many times. The chain uses TRBV14 and TRBJ2-5, with TRBD2 as a possible D gene (6 bases). Germline V CDR1 and CDR2: SGHDN, FVKESK. V gave up 2 bases and J gave up 3 bases, with 10 bases separating them. The CDR3 spans 14 residues. The CDR3 coding sequence is TGTGCCAGCAGCCAACAGACTAGAAAAGAGACCCAGTACTTC. Amino acids: CASSQQTRKETQYF.